This T cell receptor beta chain was found in a study of STAT5B mutations in CD4+ large granular lymphocyte leukemia. The overall study: Healthy donors showed HLA-associated enrichment of the CDR3 'QG' motif.

The study, taken as a whole, reports: Compared with healthy controls (2/35), patient top clones favored TRBV06 (8/27).

This CDR3 comprises 13 residues. Trimming pared 6 bases from V and 2 bases from J, leaving 11 bases between. Germline V gives CDR1 LNHDA, CDR2 SQIVND (reference sequence). Clones were read by immunoSEQ multiplex PCR, and TCRdb kept only the in-frame ones, dropping some. The sample gives approximately 33,000 clones, approximately 88% of which show up once; about 0.91% is in the top ten. Details on this clone: Its antigen is currently unknown.

The TCR was taken from a human donor in good health. The sample comprised CD4+ T cells from blood buffy coats. The V call is TRBV19, the J call TRBJ2-7; possibly TRBD1 for D (6 bases). The CDR3 spells CASSRRDTYEQYF. CDR3 nucleotide sequence: TGTGCCAGTAGCCGTCGGGACACCTACGAGCAGTACTTC.